Listed here is a single TCR beta chain. These data belong to a study of pediatric ulcerative colitis. Measured with immunoSEQ multiplex PCR; TCRdb has only the in-frame clones, and not every one. The data show 55,000 to 75,000 clones, 85% to 90% seen once. Germline values: CDR1 SGHAT, CDR2 FQDESV (reference sequence). The CDR3 covers 15 residues. V lost 0 bases, J lost 4 bases, and 10 bases lay in between. The sequencing sample was made of blood. This receptor was obtained from a boy between 10 and 17 years old with severe ulcerative colitis. The rearrangement joins TRBV11-1 to TRBJ2-1; D is ambiguous. The CDR3 protein is CASSLAGLQYNEQFF. CDR3 nucleotide sequence: TGTGCCAGCAGCTTAGCGGGATTACAGTACAATGAGCAGTTCTTC.